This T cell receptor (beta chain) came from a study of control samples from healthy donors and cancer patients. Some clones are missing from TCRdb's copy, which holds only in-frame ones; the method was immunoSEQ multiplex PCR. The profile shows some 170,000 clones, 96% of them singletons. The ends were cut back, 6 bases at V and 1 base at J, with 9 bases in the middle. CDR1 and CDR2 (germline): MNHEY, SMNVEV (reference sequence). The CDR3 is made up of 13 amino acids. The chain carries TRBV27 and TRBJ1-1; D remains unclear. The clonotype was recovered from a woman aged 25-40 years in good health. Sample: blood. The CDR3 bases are TGTGCCAGCAGCTGGAGCCGGAACACTGAAGCTTTCTTT. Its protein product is CASSWSRNTEAFF.